Listed below are T cell receptor beta chains from one sample, sequenced in a study of T-cell reconstitution after alpha-beta-depleted transplantation in children. TCRdb analysed the PCR reads with MiXCR anew, one entry per CDR3 protein. Altogether about 470,000 distinct CDR3 sequences are present, roughly two fifths being singletons, with the ten largest covering 27%. The sample consisted of PBMCs, taken before TCRalphabeta/CD19-depleted stem cell transplant. These receptors were collected from a girl aged 2 to 9 with aplastic anemia, due to receive a stem cell transplant. Each CDR3 is given without its conserved first and last residue. The order of the fields is CDR3 length, V gene, CDR3 protein.

>13|TRBV7-8
ASSLRGTAGNEQY
>10|TRBV29-1
SVEADTDTQY
>11|TRBV29-1
SLGREGYNEQF
>13|TRBV5-8
ASSLSGVDTDTQY
>15|TRBV7-9
ASSTAPGGSGANVLT
>16|TRBV24-1
ATSDSRRRLSSYNEQF
>14|TRBV7-9
ASSFPIGRLGGEQY
>11|TRBV9
ASSKSGPHEQY
>12|TRBV29-1
SVGGTGEAEKLF
>12|TRBV5-1
ASSPAWQGNEQY
>14|TRBV9
ASSVGIGANTGELF
>9|TRBV3-1
ASSQTGGAF
>14|TRBV12-3/TRBV12-4
ASSETGLADNNEQF
>12|TRBV12-3/TRBV12-4
ASSWGGVYNEQF
>15|TRBV3-1
ASSPEWASGSRYEQY
>14|TRBV5-1
ASSLQGQGNTGELF
>12|TRBV20-1
SASTTRGTGELF
>11|TRBV2
ASSAVTGRGYT
>14|TRBV12-3/TRBV12-4
ASSLARGRGANVLT
>11|TRBV11-2
ASSPGRSTEAF
>13|TRBV5-1
ASIRTSGSTDTQY
>12|TRBV5-1
ASSLPGNNSPLH
>13|TRBV20-1
SATFPGDPNEKLF
>12|TRBV5-1
ASSLGSSTYEQY
>13|TRBV12-3/TRBV12-4
ASSLLEGMDSPLH
>12|TRBV28
ASSPSGGDNEQF
>15|TRBV9
ASSAPDRGSYNSPLH
>12|TRBV11-1
ASSFGTGTFEQY
>13|TRBV20-1
SARVPDSSLYEQY
>15|TRBV7-9
ASSPTSGGIWADTQY
>12|TRBV6-1
ASSILDRADEQF
>13|TRBV5-1
ASSPRTGEGGELF
>13|TRBV2
ASSEPTGGYNEQF
>12|TRBV20-1
SARVTSGTDTQY
>13|TRBV7-9
ASSLGTGVNEKLF
>12|TRBV27
ASSLVQGREKLF
>12|TRBV12-3/TRBV12-4
ASSLGGLNSPLH
>14|TRBV7-6
ASSSGRETTNEKLF
>15|TRBV20-1
SAREGEDYLNTGELF
>11|TRBV20-1
SAGGRMNQPQH
>10|TRBV29-1
SVEDGLDVLT
>14|TRBV5-6
ASSLARAPKTGELF
>12|TRBV10-3
AIAKGTGSYEQY
>9|TRBV7-9
ASSLMNEQF
>12|TRBV20-1
SATLQSGDSPLH